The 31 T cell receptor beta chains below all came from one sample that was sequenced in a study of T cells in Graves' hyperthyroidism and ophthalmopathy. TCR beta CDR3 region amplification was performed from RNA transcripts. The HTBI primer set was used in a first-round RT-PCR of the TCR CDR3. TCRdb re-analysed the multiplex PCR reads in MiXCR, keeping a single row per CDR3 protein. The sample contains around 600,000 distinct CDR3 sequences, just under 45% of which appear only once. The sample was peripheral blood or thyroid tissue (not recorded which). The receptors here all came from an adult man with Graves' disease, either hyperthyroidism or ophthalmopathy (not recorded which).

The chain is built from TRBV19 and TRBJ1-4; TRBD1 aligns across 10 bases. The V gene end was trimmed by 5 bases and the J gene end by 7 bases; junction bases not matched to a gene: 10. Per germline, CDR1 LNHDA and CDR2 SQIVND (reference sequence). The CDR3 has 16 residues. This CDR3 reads CASSARGQGRTEKLFF. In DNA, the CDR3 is TGTGCCAGTAGTGCCCGGGGACAGGGGAGGACTGAAAAACTGTTTTTT.

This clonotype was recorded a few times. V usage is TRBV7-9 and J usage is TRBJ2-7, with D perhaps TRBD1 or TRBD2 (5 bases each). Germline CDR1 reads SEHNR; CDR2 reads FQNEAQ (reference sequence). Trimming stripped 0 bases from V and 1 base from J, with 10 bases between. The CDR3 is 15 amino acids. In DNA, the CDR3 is TGTGCCAGCAGCTTAGCCGGGGCAGGGTCCTACGAGCAGTACTTC. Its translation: CASSLAGAGSYEQYF.

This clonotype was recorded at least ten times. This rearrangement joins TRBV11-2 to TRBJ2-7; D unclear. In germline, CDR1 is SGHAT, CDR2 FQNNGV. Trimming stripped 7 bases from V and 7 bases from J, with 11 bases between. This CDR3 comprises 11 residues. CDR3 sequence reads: CASTNVGEQYF. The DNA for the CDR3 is TGTGCCAGCACGAACGTCGGTGAGCAGTACTTC.

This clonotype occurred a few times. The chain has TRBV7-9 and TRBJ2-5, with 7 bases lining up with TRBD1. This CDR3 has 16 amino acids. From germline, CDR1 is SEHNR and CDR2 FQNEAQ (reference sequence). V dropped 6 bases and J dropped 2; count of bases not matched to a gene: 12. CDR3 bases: TGTGCCAGCAGTTTGGACAGGAGTAGCCAACAAGAGACCCAGTACTTC. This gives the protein CASSLDRSSQQETQYF.

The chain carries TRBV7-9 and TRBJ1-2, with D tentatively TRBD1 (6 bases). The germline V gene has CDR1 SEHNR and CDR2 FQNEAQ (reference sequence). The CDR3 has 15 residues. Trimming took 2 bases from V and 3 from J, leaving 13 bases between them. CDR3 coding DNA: TGTGCCAGCAGCTTACGGGGGGGACAAGACTATGGCTACACCTTC. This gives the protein CASSLRGGQDYGYTF.

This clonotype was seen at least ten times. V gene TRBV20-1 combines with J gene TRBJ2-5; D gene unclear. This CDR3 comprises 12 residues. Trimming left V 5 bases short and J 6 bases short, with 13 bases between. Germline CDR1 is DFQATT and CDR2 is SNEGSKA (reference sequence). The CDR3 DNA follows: TGCAGTGCTGGGTTGGGTTTAAAGACCCAGTACTTC. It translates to CSAGLGLKTQYF.

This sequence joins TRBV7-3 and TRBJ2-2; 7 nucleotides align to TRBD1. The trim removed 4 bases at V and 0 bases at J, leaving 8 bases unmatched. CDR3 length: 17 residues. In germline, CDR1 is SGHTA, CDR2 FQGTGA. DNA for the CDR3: TGTGCCAGCAGCTCGGGCCTGGGACAGACGAACACCGGGGAGCTGTTTTTT. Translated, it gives CASSSGLGQTNTGELFF.

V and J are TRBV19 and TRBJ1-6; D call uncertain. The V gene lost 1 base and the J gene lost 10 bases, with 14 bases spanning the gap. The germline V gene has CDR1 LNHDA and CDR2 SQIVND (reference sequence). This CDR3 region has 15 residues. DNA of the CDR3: TGTGCCAGTAGTATAGCGTCGGGGATGGGCTCACCCCTCCACTTT. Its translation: CASSIASGMGSPLHF.

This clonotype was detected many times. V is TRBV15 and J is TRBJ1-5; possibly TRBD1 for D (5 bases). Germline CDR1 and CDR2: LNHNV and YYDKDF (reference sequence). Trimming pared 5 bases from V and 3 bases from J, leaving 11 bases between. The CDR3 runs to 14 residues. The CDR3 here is CATSGGRINQPQHF. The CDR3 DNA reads TGTGCCACCAGCGGGGGACGGATCAATCAGCCCCAGCATTTT.

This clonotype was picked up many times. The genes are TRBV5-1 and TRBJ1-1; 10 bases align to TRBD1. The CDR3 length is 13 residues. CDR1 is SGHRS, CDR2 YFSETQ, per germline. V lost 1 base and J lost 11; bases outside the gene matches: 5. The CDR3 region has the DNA TGCGCCAGCAGCTTGTCCTCGGGACAGGGGGCTTTCTTT. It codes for CASSLSSGQGAFF.

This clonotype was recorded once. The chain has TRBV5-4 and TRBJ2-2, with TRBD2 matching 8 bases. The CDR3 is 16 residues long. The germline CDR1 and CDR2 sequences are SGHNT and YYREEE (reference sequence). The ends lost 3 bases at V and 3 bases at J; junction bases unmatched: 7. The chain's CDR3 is CASSSLAGGHTGELFF. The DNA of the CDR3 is TGTGCCAGCAGCTCACTGGCGGGAGGACACACCGGGGAGCTGTTTTTT. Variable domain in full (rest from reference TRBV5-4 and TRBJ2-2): ETGVTQSPTHLIKTRGQQVTLRCSSQSGHNTVSWYQQALGQGPQFIFQYYREEENGRGNFPPRFSGLQFPNYSSELNVNALELDDSALYLCASSSLAGGHTGELFFGEGSRLTVL.

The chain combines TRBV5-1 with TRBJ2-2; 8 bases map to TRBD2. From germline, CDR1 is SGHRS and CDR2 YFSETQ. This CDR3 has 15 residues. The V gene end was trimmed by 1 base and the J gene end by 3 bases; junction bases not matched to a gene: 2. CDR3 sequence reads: CASSLKLADTGELFF. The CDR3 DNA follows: TGCGCCAGCAGCTTGAAACTAGCGGACACCGGGGAGCTGTTTTTT.

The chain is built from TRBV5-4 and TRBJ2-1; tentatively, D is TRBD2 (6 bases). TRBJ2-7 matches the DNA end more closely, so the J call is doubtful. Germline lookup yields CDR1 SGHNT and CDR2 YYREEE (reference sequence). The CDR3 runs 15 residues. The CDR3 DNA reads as TGTGCCAGCAGCTTGGTAGGAGGGCCCCACAATGAGCAGTACTTC. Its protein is CASSLVGGPHNEQYF.

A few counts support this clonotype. The CDR3 DNA is TGTGCCAGCAGCTTTGAAGGAGGGGGCTCCTACGAGCAGTACTTC. It specifies CASSFEGGGSYEQYF. The chain has TRBV7-2 and TRBJ2-7; D tentatively fits TRBD1 or TRBD2 (6 bases each). Germline CDR1 and CDR2: SGHTA and FQGNSA. The CDR3 has 15 residues. Trimming removed 3 bases at V and 0 bases at J, with 12 bases between.

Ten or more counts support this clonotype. CDR3 nucleotides: TGTGCCTCCGGAAGCGGGAATCCCTACGAGCAGTACTTC. It translates to CASGSGNPYEQYF. This chain connects TRBV7-2 to TRBJ2-7; 7 nucleotides match TRBD2. Germline CDR1 SGHTA, CDR2 FQGNSA. CDR3 length equals 13 residues. With 11 bases clipped from V and 2 bases from J, the junction kept 9 bases outside the gene matches. The whole variable domain, remainder taken from reference TRBV7-2 and TRBJ2-7, is GAGVSQSPSNKVTEKGKDVELRCDPISGHTALYWYRQSLGQGLEFLIYFQGNSAPDKSGLPSDRFSAERTGGSVSTLTIQRTQQEDSAVYLCASGSGNPYEQYFGPGTRLTVT.

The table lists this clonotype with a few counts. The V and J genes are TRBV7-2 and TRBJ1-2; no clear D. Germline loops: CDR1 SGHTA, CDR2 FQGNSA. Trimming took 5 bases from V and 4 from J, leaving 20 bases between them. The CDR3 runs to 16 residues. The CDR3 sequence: CASSQGSRSPLYGYTF. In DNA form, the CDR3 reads TGTGCCAGCAGCCAAGGATCAAGAAGCCCCCTCTATGGCTACACCTTC.

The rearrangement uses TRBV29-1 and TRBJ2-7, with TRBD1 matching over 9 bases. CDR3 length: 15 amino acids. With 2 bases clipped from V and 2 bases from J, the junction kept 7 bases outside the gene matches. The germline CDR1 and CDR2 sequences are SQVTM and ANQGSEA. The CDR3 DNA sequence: TGCAGCGTTGAAATCGGGACAGGGAACCCCTACGAGCAGTACTTC. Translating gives CSVEIGTGNPYEQYF.

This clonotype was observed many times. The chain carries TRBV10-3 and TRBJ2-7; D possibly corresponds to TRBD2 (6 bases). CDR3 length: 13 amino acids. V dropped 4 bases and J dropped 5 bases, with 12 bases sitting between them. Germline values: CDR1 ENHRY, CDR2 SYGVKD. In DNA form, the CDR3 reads TGTGCCATCAGTGGTGGAGGGTATCACGAGCAGTACTTC. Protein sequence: CAISGGGYHEQYF.

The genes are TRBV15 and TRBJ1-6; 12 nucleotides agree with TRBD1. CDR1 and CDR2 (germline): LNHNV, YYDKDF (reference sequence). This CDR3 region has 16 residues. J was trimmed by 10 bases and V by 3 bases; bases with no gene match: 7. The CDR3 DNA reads TGTGCCACCAGCAGTGCGGGACAGGGGGCTGGATCACCCCTCCACTTT. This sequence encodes CATSSAGQGAGSPLHF.

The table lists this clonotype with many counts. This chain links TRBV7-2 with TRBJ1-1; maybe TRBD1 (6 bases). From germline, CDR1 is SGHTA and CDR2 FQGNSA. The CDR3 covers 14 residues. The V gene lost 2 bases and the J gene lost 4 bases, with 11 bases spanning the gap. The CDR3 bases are TGTGCCAGCAGCTTACAGGGGTATGGCACTGAAGCTTTCTTT. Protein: CASSLQGYGTEAFF.

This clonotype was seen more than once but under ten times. CDR3 nucleotides: TGTGCCAGCAGTTACTCCGAGGAGGGTGGCTACACCTTC. This sequence encodes CASSYSEEGGYTF. The chain links TRBV6-5 to TRBJ1-2; no reliable D call. V shed 0 bases and J shed 7 bases, with 9 bases lying between them. CDR1 and CDR2 (germline): MNHEY, SVGAGI. This CDR3 region has 13 residues.

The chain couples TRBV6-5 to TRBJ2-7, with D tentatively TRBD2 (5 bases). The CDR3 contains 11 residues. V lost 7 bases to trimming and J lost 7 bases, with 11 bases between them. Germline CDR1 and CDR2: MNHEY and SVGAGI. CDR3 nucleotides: TGTGCCAGCACGGGTACGGGAGAGCAGTACTTC. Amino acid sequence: CASTGTGEQYF.

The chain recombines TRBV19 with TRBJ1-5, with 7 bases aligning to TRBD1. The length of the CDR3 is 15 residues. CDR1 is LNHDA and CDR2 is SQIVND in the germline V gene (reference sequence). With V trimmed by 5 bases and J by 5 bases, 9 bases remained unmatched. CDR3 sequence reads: CASSHDRVGDQPQHF. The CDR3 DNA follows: TGTGCCAGTAGTCACGACAGGGTCGGCGATCAGCCCCAGCATTTT.

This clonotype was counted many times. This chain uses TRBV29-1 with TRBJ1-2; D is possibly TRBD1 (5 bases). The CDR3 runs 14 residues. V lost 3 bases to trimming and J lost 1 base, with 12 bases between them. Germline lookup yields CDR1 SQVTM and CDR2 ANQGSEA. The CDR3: CSVEKGNFNYGYTF. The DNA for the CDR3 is TGCAGCGTTGAGAAGGGGAATTTTAACTATGGCTACACCTTC.

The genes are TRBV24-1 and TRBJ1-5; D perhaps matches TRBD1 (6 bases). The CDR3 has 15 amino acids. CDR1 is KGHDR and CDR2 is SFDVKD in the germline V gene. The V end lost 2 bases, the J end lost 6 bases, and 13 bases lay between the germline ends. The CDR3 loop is CATSDSGGHRQPQHF. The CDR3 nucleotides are TGTGCCACCAGTGATTCGGGGGGCCATCGTCAGCCCCAGCATTTT.

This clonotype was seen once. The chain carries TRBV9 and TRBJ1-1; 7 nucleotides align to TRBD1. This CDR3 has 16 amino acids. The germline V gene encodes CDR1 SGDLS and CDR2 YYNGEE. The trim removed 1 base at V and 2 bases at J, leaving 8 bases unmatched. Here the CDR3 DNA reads TGTGCCAGCAGCGTATTCGACAGGGAAGCTAACACTGAAGCTTTCTTT. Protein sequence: CASSVFDREANTEAFF.

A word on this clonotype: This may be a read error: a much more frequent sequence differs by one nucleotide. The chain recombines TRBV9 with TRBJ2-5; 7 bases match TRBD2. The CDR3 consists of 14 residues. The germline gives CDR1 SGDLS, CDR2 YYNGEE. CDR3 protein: CASSVAAGEETQHF. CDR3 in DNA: TGTGCCAGCAGCGTAGCGGCGGGAGAAGAGACCCAGCACTTC.

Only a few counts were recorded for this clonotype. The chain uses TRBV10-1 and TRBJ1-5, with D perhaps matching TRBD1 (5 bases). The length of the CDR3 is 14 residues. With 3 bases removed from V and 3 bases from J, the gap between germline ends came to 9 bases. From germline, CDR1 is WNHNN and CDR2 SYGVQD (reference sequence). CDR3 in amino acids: CASSDGGPNQPQHF. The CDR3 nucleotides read TGCGCCAGCAGTGACGGGGGTCCCAATCAGCCCCAGCATTTT.

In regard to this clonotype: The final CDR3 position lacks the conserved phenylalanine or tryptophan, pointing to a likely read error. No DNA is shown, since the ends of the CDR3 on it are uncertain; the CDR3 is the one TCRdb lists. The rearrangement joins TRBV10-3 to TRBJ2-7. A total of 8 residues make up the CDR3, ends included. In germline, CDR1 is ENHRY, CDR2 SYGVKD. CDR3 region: CAISESGI.

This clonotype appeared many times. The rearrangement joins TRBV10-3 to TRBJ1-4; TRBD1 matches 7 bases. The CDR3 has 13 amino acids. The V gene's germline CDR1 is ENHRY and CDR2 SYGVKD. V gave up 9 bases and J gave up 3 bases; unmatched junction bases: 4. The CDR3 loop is CAMQQGPNEKLFF. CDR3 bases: TGTGCCATGCAACAGGGGCCTAATGAAAAACTGTTTTTT.

CDR3 nucleotides: TGCAGCGTTGTTGGGACAGGGTCCTATGGCTACACCTTC. As protein: CSVVGTGSYGYTF. This chain joins TRBV29-1 and TRBJ1-2; 9 bases are a match to TRBD1. With 4 bases clipped from V and 4 bases from J, the junction kept 4 bases outside the gene matches. The CDR3 length is 13 residues. Germline CDR1 and CDR2: SQVTM and ANQGSEA.